Below are 29 T cell receptor beta chains sequenced from a single sample in a study of T cell clonality in common variable immunodeficiency. Overall study findings and caveats: Fewer deletions and N-nucleotide insertions were reportedly seen in common variable immunodeficiency TCR beta sequences.

These receptors lack a known antigen. TCRdb keeps only in-frame clones here, not all; method: immunoSEQ multiplex PCR. The repertoire consists of more than 35,000 clones, none detected only once. Sequencing was done on a sample of peripheral blood mononuclear cells. The receptors were gathered from a human donor with common variable immunodeficiency.

This clone appeared many times. The read stops 3 residues short of the end of the CDR3; the missing end is completed from the germline J gene. The V call is TRBV2, the J call TRBJ1-3; weak D call: TRBD1 (6 bases). The germline gives CDR1 SNHLY, CDR2 FYNNEI. Between the trimmed V and J ends, which lost 7 bases and 4 bases, there was a span of 14 bases. The CDR3 is made up of 14 amino acids. The CDR3 bases that were read are TGTGCCAGCAATGACCAGGGGACAGGAAACACC. Translating gives CASNDQGTGNT. In full, the CDR3 reads CASNDQGTGNTIYF.

This clone turned up a few times. The read ends 3 residues shy of where the CDR3 ends; the end is completed using the germline J gene. The chain links TRBV19 to TRBJ2-5; D is possibly TRBD1 (5 bases). The CDR3 is 14 residues long. The V gene lost 1 base and the J gene lost 4 bases, with 10 bases spanning the gap. The germline CDR1 and CDR2 sequences are LNHDA and SQIVND (reference sequence). The CDR3 loop reads CASSIGGGSETQYF. The CDR3 DNA, read in part, is TGTGCCAGTAGTATAGGGGGCGGTTCAGAGACC.

As regards this clone: The read ends 3 residues before the CDR3 terminus; that terminus is restored from the germline J gene. The V and J genes are TRBV7-2 and TRBJ1-5; D gene unclear. V shed 8 bases and J shed 5 bases, with 13 bases lying between them. Germline V CDR1 and CDR2: SGHTA, FQGNSA. There are 13 residues in the CDR3. CDR3 sequence reads: CASGLRKDQPQHF. Incomplete CDR3 DNA: TGTGCCAGCGGACTTAGGAAAGATCAGCCC.

Points on this clone: The CDR3 end falls 3 residues outside the read, so it is completed with the germline J gene. V usage is TRBV7-3 and J usage is TRBJ2-2; 10 nucleotides align to TRBD2. V gave up 0 bases and J gave up 6 bases; unmatched junction bases: 4. The CDR3 is 16 amino acids. Germline loops: CDR1 SGHTA, CDR2 FQGTGA. The covered CDR3 bases are TGTGCCAGCAGCTTAACGGAGCTAGCGGGAGCCGGGGAG. Translating it yields CASSLTELAGAGE. The full CDR3 protein is CASSLTELAGAGELFF. Full variable domain (outside the CDR3, taken from reference TRBV7-3 and TRBJ2-2): GAGVSQTPSNKVTEKGKYVELRCDPISGHTALYWYRQSLGQGPEFLIYFQGTGAADDSGLPNDRFFAVRPEGSVSTLKIQRTERGDSAVYLCASSLTELAGAGELFFGEGSRLTVL.

With respect to this clone: The read finishes 3 residues shy of the CDR3 end, and the germline J gene is used to complete it. V gene TRBV20-1 combines with J gene TRBJ2-5, with D possibly matching TRBD2 (5 bases). V lost 1 base to trimming and J lost 5 bases, with 11 bases between them. Germline V gene data show CDR1 as DFQATT and CDR2 as SNEGSKA (reference sequence). The CDR3 is made up of 13 amino acids. The DNA read from the CDR3 is TGCAGTGCTAGAGGAGCGGCAGGCGAGACC. Encoded protein: CSARGAAGET. The CDR3, in full, reads CSARGAAGETQYF.

This clone was recorded many times. The read terminates 3 residues before the CDR3 end, so the remaining end is supplied by the germline J gene. This chain uses TRBV20-1 with TRBJ2-7, with D possibly being TRBD2 (6 bases). The length of the CDR3 is 14 residues. The germline V gene has CDR1 DFQATT and CDR2 SNEGSKA (reference sequence). V lost 3 bases, J lost 0 bases, and 12 bases lay in between. Partial CDR3 DNA: TGCAGTGCTAGCCTAGCGTCGAGCTCCTACGAG. Protein product: CSASLASSSYE. The whole CDR3 protein is CSASLASSSYEQYF.

This clone showed up just a few times. The CDR3 extends 3 residues past the end of the read, so its final part is completed from the germline J gene. The chain is built from TRBV2 and TRBJ2-2; D not resolved. Trimming pared 4 bases from V and 6 bases from J, leaving 18 bases between. The CDR3 spans 16 residues. Germline V gives CDR1 SNHLY, CDR2 FYNNEI. CDR3 loop: CASSVMANYNSGELFF. Partial CDR3 DNA: TGTGCCAGCAGTGTTATGGCCAACTACAACTCCGGGGAG.

This clone was observed a few times. The DNA ends 3 residues before the CDR3 does, and the rest of the CDR3 is filled in from the germline J gene. This chain joins TRBV19 and TRBJ2-7, with D perhaps TRBD2 (6 bases). There are 16 residues in the CDR3. Germline values: CDR1 LNHDA, CDR2 SQIVND (reference sequence). V was trimmed by 5 bases and J by 6 bases, leaving 23 bases between them. The CDR3 region is CASSPAGRQSLSEQYF. The sequenced part of the CDR3 DNA is TGTGCCAGTAGTCCCGCGGGGCGCCAGAGCCTATCCGAG.

This clone was observed many times. CDR3 bases read: TGTGCCTGGATCAAAGATGACAGAATTACTGAA. This sequence encodes CAWIKDDRITE. The CDR3 in full is CAWIKDDRITEAFF. This rearrangement joins TRBV30 to TRBJ1-1, with a tentative D call TRBD1 (5 bases). The read comes to an end 3 residues before the CDR3 does, leaving the germline J gene to fill in the end. The length of the CDR3 is 14 residues. V lost 4 bases and J 5 bases, leaving 17 bases between the germline ends. From germline, CDR1 is GTSNPN and CDR2 SVGIG (reference sequence).

This clone was detected only a few times. The read comes to an end 3 residues before the CDR3 does, leaving the germline J gene to fill in the end. The chain carries TRBV7-9 and TRBJ2-3, with unresolved D. This CDR3 has 10 amino acids. V was cut by 6 bases and J by 5 bases, with 3 bases left in between. Looked up from germline, CDR1 is SEHNR and CDR2 is FQNEAQ (reference sequence). Incomplete CDR3 DNA: TGTGCCAGCAGTCGAGATACG. Translation gives CASSRDT. The complete CDR3 protein is CASSRDTQYF.

This clone was seen repeatedly, ten times or more. The read ends 3 residues early relative to the CDR3; the germline J gene fills the gap. This chain links TRBV7-2 with TRBJ2-1; tentative D call: TRBD2 (5 bases). Germline values: CDR1 SGHTA, CDR2 FQGNSA. This CDR3 region has 15 residues. Trimming took 1 base from V and 3 from J, leaving 10 bases between them. Here the CDR3 reads CASSLGGLGYNEQFF. Partial CDR3 DNA: TGTGCCAGCAGCTTAGGAGGGCTGGGCTACAATGAG.

This clone was seen ten or more times. The read ends 3 residues early relative to the CDR3; the germline J gene fills the gap. The chain employs TRBV19 and TRBJ1-5; D gene ambiguous. V was trimmed by 1 base and J by 7 bases, leaving 8 bases between them. The germline gives CDR1 LNHDA, CDR2 SQIVND (reference sequence). There are 13 residues in the CDR3. The sequenced part of the CDR3 DNA is TGTGCCAGTAGTATAGGTCCGGGGCAGCCC. It codes for CASSIGPGQP. The full-length CDR3 reads as CASSIGPGQPQHF.

Regarding this clone: The read stops 3 residues short of the end of the CDR3; the missing end is completed from the germline J gene. This chain joins TRBV7-2 and TRBJ1-1; tentatively, D is TRBD1 (5 bases). The V and J ends lost 2 bases and 0 bases respectively, with 10 bases between them. The V gene's germline CDR1 is SGHTA and CDR2 FQGNSA. The CDR3 has 15 amino acids. CDR3 in amino acids: CASSLRAGMNTEAFF. The sequenced part of the CDR3 DNA is TGTGCCAGCAGCTTAAGGGCAGGGATGAACACTGAA.

There are many counts of this clone. The read comes to an end 3 residues before the CDR3 does, leaving the germline J gene to fill in the end. The chain recombines TRBV5-1 with TRBJ2-2; a possible D gene is TRBD2 (6 bases). V lost 4 bases, J lost 0 bases, and 7 bases lay in between. This CDR3 has 14 amino acids. From germline, CDR1 is SGHRS and CDR2 YFSETQ. The CDR3 bases that were read are TGCGCCAGCAGCCGCGGGACGAACACCGGGGAG. Translating gives CASSRGTNTGE. The CDR3 in its entirety is CASSRGTNTGELFF.

Comments on this clone: Read data end 3 residues before the CDR3 end; the end is taken from the germline J gene. This chain uses TRBV11-1 with TRBJ2-7; 10 bases line up with TRBD1. V trimming: 1 base; J trimming: 4 bases; junction bases outside the gene matches: 1. The CDR3 is made up of 14 amino acids. The germline V gene has CDR1 SGHAT and CDR2 FQDESV (reference sequence). The CDR3 DNA, read in part, is TGTGCCAGCAGCTTAGGGGGACAGGGGTACGAG. The encoded protein is CASSLGGQGYE. The complete CDR3 protein is CASSLGGQGYEQYF.

This clone has ten or more counts. The CDR3 goes on 3 residues after the read ends, and that part is filled in from the germline J gene. The chain uses TRBV12-5 and TRBJ2-1; TRBD1 might be the D (6 bases). CDR3 length: 14 residues. V was shortened by 5 bases and J by 0 bases, with 8 bases between the two germline ends. CDR1 and CDR2 from the germline V gene are LGHNT and FRNRAP. CDR3 in amino acids: CASGTGTSYNEQFF. Partial CDR3 DNA: TGTGCTAGTGGTACAGGGACCTCCTACAATGAG.

The table lists this clone with many counts. The CDR3 is CAWNAGTVNSPLHF. CDR3 DNA (partial): TGTGCCTGGAACGCCGGGACAGTCAATTCACCC. This chain uses TRBV30 with TRBJ1-6, with 7 bases lining up with TRBD1. With the read ending 3 residues before the CDR3 end, the germline J gene is used to fill in that end. There are 14 residues in the CDR3. Unmatched junction bases numbered 7, after V lost 4 bases and J lost 7 bases. Germline V gene sequence: CDR1 GTSNPN, CDR2 SVGIG (reference sequence). Filled out from reference TRBV30 and TRBJ1-6, the complete variable domain reads SQTIHQWPATLVQPVGSPLSLECTVEGTSNPNLYWYRQAAGRGLQLLFYSVGIGQISSEVPQNLSASRPQDRQFILSSKKLLLSDSGFYLCAWNAGTVNSPLHFGNGTRLTVT.

This clone was counted many times. The CDR3 end falls 3 residues outside the read, so it is completed with the germline J gene. This rearrangement joins TRBV19 to TRBJ2-3; tentatively, D is TRBD1 (6 bases). The CDR3 is 14 residues long. V was pared by 6 bases and J by 0 bases, with 10 bases between. In germline, CDR1 is LNHDA, CDR2 SQIVND (reference sequence). The CDR3 reads CASRRTASTDTQYF. CDR3 DNA (partial): TGTGCCAGTAGGCGGACAGCTAGCACAGATACG. Combining the CDR3 with reference TRBV19 and TRBJ2-3 gives the whole variable domain DGGITQSPKYLFRKEGQNVTLSCEQNLNHDAMYWYRQDPGQGLRLIYYSQIVNDFQKGDIAEGYSVSREKKESFPLTVTSAQKNPTAFYLCASRRTASTDTQYFGPGTRLTVL.

This clone was detected a few times. The read halts 3 residues ahead of the CDR3 end, with the missing end drawn from the germline J gene. The rearrangement uses TRBV30 and TRBJ1-6; 7 bases are a match to TRBD1. From germline, CDR1 is GTSNPN and CDR2 SVGIG (reference sequence). V dropped 1 base and J dropped 12; count of bases not matched to a gene: 3. The CDR3 extends over 12 amino acids. The sequenced CDR3 bases are TGTGCCTGGAGTGGGGACAGAGAACCC. Translating it yields CAWSGDREP. From start to end, the CDR3 is CAWSGDREPLHF. The whole variable domain, filled in from reference TRBV30 and TRBJ1-6, reads SQTIHQWPATLVQPVGSPLSLECTVEGTSNPNLYWYRQAAGRGLQLLFYSVGIGQISSEVPQNLSASRPQDRQFILSSKKLLLSDSGFYLCAWSGDREPLHFGNGTRLTVT.

This clone was seen only a few times. The read ends 3 residues before the CDR3 terminus; that terminus is restored from the germline J gene. The chain joins TRBV2 to TRBJ2-1; the D gene is possibly TRBD1 (6 bases). V shed 7 bases and J shed 9 bases, with 16 bases lying between them. The CDR3 runs to 13 residues. The germline CDR1 and CDR2 sequences are SNHLY and FYNNEI. The CDR3 reads CASKGHEIGEQFF. The DNA read from the CDR3 is TGTGCCAGCAAGGGACACGAGATCGGTGAG. Variable domain in full (rest from reference TRBV2 and TRBJ2-1): EPEVTQTPSHQVTQMGQEVILRCVPISNHLYFYWYRQILGQKVEFLVSFYNNEISEKSEIFDDQFSVERPDGSNFTLKIRSTKLEDSAMYFCASKGHEIGEQFFGPGTRLTVL.

Regarding this clone: With the read ending 3 residues before the CDR3 end, the germline J gene is used to fill in that end. V is TRBV5-1 and J is TRBJ1-1; 8 bases line up with TRBD1. V lost 4 bases, J lost 4 bases, and 9 bases stayed unmatched. CDR1 and CDR2 (germline): SGHRS, YFSETQ. This CDR3 is built from 15 residues. Partial CDR3 DNA: TGCGCCAGCAGCGTACTCGGACAGGGAGGCACTGAA. It yields the protein CASSVLGQGGTE. The whole CDR3 is CASSVLGQGGTEAFF.

This clone was counted a few times. The sequenced CDR3 bases are TGTGCCTGGAGTCAACCATACAGGGGAGGAGAGGAGACC. Residues: CAWSQPYRGGEET. The CDR3, in full, reads CAWSQPYRGGEETQYF. J is TRBJ2-5 and V is TRBV30, with D possibly TRBD1 on 7 matching bases. Coverage ceases 3 residues before the CDR3 finishes, and the germline J gene fills in the end. V lost 2 bases to trimming and J lost 5 bases, with 21 bases between them. This CDR3 region has 16 residues. Germline V lookup: CDR1 GTSNPN, CDR2 SVGIG (reference sequence).

Note on this clone: With the read ending 3 residues before the CDR3 end, the germline J gene is used to fill in that end. This chain uses TRBV7-8 with TRBJ1-1; the D is unclear. The germline gives CDR1 SGHVS, CDR2 FQNEAQ. CDR3 size: 13 residues. The DNA read from the CDR3 is TGTGCCAGCAGCTTAGAAACTTCCCTGGAA. It yields the protein CASSLETSLE. The full CDR3 reads CASSLETSLEAFF. The full variable domain, completed using reference TRBV7-8 and TRBJ1-1, is GAGVSQSPRYKVAKRGQDVALRCDPISGHVSLFWYQQALGQGPEFLTYFQNEAQLDKSGLPSDRFFAERPEGSVSTLKIQRTQQEDSAVYLCASSLETSLEAFFGQGTRLTVV.

This clone came up many times. The CDR3 end lies 3 residues beyond the end of the read and is filled in from the germline J gene. The chain employs TRBV5-6 and TRBJ2-3, with D unresolved. CDR3 size: 15 residues. Trimming shortened V by 1 base and J by 6 bases, and 15 bases separated the two germline ends. Germline V gene sequence: CDR1 SGHDT, CDR2 YYEEEE. The CDR3 DNA, read in part, is TGTGCCAGCAGCTTGTTGCAGGTCGTTCTGGATACG. Protein product: CASSLLQVVLDT. The whole CDR3 is CASSLLQVVLDTQYF.

Comments on this clone: The DNA ends 3 residues before the CDR3 does, and the rest of the CDR3 is filled in from the germline J gene. This chain links TRBV10-2 with TRBJ2-7; TRBD1 or TRBD2 may be the D gene (6 bases each). The CDR3 is made up of 12 amino acids. The germline V gene has CDR1 WSHSY and CDR2 SAAADI. V was cut by 7 bases and J by 2 bases, with 9 bases left in between. The part of the CDR3 DNA that was read is TGCGCCAGCACAGGGGAGGCCTACGAG. Translated, it gives CASTGEAYE. In full, the CDR3 reads CASTGEAYEQYF.

This clone was recorded at least ten times. The read terminates 3 residues ahead of where the CDR3 ends, so the germline J gene completes it. The chain couples TRBV20-1 to TRBJ2-3, with 12 bases lining up with TRBD2. CDR1 DFQATT and CDR2 SNEGSKA come from the germline V gene (reference sequence). V gave up 3 bases and J gave up 6 bases; unmatched junction bases: 4. The CDR3 is 14 residues long. The chain's CDR3 is CSASPSGRGDTQYF. The DNA read from the CDR3 is TGCAGTGCTAGTCCTAGCGGGAGGGGGGATACG.

This clone was observed at least ten times. The observed sequence ends 3 residues before the CDR3 terminus, with the missing tail filled in from the germline J gene. The genes are TRBV7-9 and TRBJ1-6; the match to TRBD1 covers 7 bases. The V and J ends lost 1 base and 10 bases, in that order; junction bases with no gene match: 7. The germline gives CDR1 SEHNR, CDR2 FQNEAQ (reference sequence). This CDR3 contains 15 residues. The sequenced part of the CDR3 DNA is TGTGCCAGCAGCTTAGGGCAGGGGGATCGGTCACCC. Its protein product is CASSLGQGDRSP. The complete CDR3 reads CASSLGQGDRSPLHF. The full variable domain, in which reference TRBV7-9 and TRBJ1-6 provide the parts outside the CDR3, is DTGVSQNPRHKITKRGQNVTFRCDPISEHNRLYWYRQTLGQGPEFLTYFQNEAQLEKSRLLSDRFSAERPKGSFSTLEIQRTEQGDSAMYLCASSLGQGDRSPLHFGNGTRLTVT.

This clone was detected ten times or more. The read ends 3 residues before the CDR3 terminus; that terminus is restored from the germline J gene. This chain connects TRBV5-1 to TRBJ2-4, with D possibly being TRBD1 (6 bases). Trimming shortened V by 0 bases and J by 0 bases, and 16 bases separated the two germline ends. CDR3 length: 18 residues. CDR1 is SGHRS and CDR2 is YFSETQ in the germline V gene. The CDR3 protein is CASSLEPNRALAKNIQYF. Partial CDR3 DNA: TGCGCCAGCAGCTTGGAACCAAACAGGGCGCTAGCCAAAAACATT.

This clone showed up just a few times. The missing CDR3 end, 3 residues past where the read stops, is filled in from the germline J gene. The J gene is TRBJ1-1, the V gene TRBV30; 10 bases are shared with TRBD1. CDR3 length equals 13 residues. CDR1 and CDR2 (germline): GTSNPN, SVGIG (reference sequence). Trimming removed 3 bases from V and 7 bases from J; junction bases left unmatched: 5. The CDR3 spells CAWRTGGRVEAFF. CDR3 DNA, as far as it was read: TGTGCCTGGAGGACAGGGGGCCGGGTTGAA.